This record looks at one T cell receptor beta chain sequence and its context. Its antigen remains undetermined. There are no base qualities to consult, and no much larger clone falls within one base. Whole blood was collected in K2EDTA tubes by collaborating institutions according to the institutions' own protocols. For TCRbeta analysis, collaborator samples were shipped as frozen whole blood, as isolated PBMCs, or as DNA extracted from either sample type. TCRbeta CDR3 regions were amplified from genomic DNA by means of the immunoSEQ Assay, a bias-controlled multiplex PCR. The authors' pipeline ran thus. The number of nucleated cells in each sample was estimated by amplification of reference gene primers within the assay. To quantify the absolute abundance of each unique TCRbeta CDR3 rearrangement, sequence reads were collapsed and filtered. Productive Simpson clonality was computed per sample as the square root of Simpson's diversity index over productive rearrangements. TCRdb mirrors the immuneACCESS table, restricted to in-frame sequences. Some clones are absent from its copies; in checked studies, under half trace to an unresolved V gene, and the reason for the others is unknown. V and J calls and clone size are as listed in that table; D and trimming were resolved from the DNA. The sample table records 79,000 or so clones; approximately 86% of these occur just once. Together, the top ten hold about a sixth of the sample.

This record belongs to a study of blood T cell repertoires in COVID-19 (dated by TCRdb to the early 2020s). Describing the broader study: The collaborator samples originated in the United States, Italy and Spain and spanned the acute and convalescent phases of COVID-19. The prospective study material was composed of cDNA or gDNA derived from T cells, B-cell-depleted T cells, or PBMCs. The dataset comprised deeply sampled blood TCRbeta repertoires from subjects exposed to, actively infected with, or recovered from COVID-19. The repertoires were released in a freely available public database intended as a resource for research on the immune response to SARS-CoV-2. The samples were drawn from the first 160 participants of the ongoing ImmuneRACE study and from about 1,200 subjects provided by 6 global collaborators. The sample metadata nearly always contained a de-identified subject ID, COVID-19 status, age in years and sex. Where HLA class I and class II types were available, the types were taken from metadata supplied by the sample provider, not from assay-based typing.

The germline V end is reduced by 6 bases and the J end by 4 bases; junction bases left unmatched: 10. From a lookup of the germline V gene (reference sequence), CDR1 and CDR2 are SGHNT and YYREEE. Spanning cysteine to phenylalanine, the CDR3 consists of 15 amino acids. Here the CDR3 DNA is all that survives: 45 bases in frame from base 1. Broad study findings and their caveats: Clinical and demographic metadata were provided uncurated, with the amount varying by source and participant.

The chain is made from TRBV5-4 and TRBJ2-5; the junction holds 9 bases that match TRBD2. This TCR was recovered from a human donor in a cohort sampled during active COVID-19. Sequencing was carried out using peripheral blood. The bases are TGTGCCAGCACCAGGTGGAGCGGGAGGTCAGAGACCCAGTACTTC. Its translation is CASTRWSGRSETQYF.